The rows below give T cell receptor beta chains drawn from one sample of a study of blood T cell repertoires in COVID-19. Method: immunoSEQ multiplex PCR; TCRdb's copy keeps in-frame clones and lacks some. The repertoire holds about 260,000 clones, approximately 85% seen once, with approximately 2% in the top ten. The sequenced sample consisted of PBMCs or T cells enriched from blood (not recorded which). The receptors shown here come from a woman between 45 and 60 years old who had recovered from COVID-19. Both conserved end residues are part of each CDR3. Each record gives: D gene, J gene, V gene, clone size, CDR3 DNA, CDR3 protein. The D gene is left open where the match is weak. The listing skips clone size in some rows; elsewhere it reads once, few, many or a size class.

TRBD1,TRBJ1-2,TRBV9,once,TGTGCCAGCAGCGGACAGGGGATTTATGGCTACACCTTC,CASSGQGIYGYTF
-,TRBJ1-3,TRBV30,-,TGTGCCTGGAGTGTACCCAGGGCCTCTGGAAACACCATATATTTT,CAWSVPRASGNTIYF
TRBD2,TRBJ2-3,TRBV10-1,few,TGCGCCAGCAGTGAGTTCGGGCTAGCGGTGGATACGCAGTATTTT,CASSEFGLAVDTQYF
-,TRBJ1-5,TRBV4-3,once,TGCGCCAGCAGCCCTCCAGCAGGGTGGAATCAGCCCCAGCATTTT,CASSPPAGWNQPQHF
-,TRBJ2-5,TRBV5-6,-,TGTGCCAGCAGCCAAAGAGGAGAAGAGACCCAGTACTTC,CASSQRGEETQYF
-,TRBJ2-7,TRBV11-3,-,TGTGCCAGCAGCGGAACGTGGGACACAGCTTACGAGCAGTACTTC,CASSGTWDTAYEQYF
-,TRBJ2-2,TRBV6-4,-,TGTGCCAGCAGTGAATCGACAGACACCGGGGAGCTGTTTTTT,CASSESTDTGELFF
-,TRBJ1-1,TRBV6-5,-,TGTGCCAGCAGTTACGACAGCACCAACACTGAAGCTTTCTTT,CASSYDSTNTEAFF
-,TRBJ2-2,TRBV3-1/TRBV3-2,-,TGTGCCAGCAGCCCACCCTATAACACCGGGGAGCTGTTTTTT,CASSPPYNTGELFF
TRBD1,TRBJ2-2,TRBV2,-,TGTGCCAGCAAGGTCGACAGGGGCCCCACCGGGGAGCTGTTTTTT,CASKVDRGPTGELFF
-,TRBJ1-1,TRBV30,-,TGTGCCTGGAGTGTTAGCATGAACACTGAAGCTTTCTTT,CAWSVSMNTEAFF
-,TRBJ2-1,TRBV11-2,-,TGTGCCAGCAGCCTAGTGGGGGGTAGGAACGGTGAGCAGTTCTTC,CASSLVGGRNGEQFF
-,TRBJ2-3,TRBV9,-,TGTGCCAGCAGCGCGAAAGGTCTGACTAGCACAGATACGCAGTATTTT,CASSAKGLTSTDTQYF
TRBD2,TRBJ2-1,TRBV5-6,once,TGTGCCAGCAGCTTGGGAGCGGGGGGCCGGTACAATGAGCAGTTCTTC,CASSLGAGGRYNEQFF
-,TRBJ2-2,TRBV6-4,-,TGTGCCAGCAGTGACTCGGCGGCGTCGGGCGGGGAGCTGTTTTTT,CASSDSAASGGELFF
TRBD1,TRBJ2-7,TRBV16,once,TGTGCCAGCAGCCAATTGGGATACGGGACAGGGGATTACGAGCAGTACTTC,CASSQLGYGTGDYEQYF
-,TRBJ1-2,TRBV18,-,TGTGCCAGCTCACCGACGAGAGACAGTGGCTACACCTTC,CASSPTRDSGYTF
TRBD1,TRBJ1-2,TRBV15,few,TGTGCCACCAGCAGAGGGGACAGGGGCTATGGCTACACCTTC,CATSRGDRGYGYTF
-,TRBJ1-1,TRBV12-3/TRBV12-4,-,TGTGCCAGCAGTCTTACAGGGAGTACTGAAGCTTTCTTT,CASSLTGSTEAFF
-,TRBJ1-4,TRBV4-3,-,TGCGCCAGCAGCTCTGGTCTGGGAGTTAATGAAAAACTGTTTTTT,CASSSGLGVNEKLFF
-,TRBJ2-3,TRBV6-5,-,TGTGCCAGCAAACAGGTCGATACGCAGTATTTT,CASKQVDTQYF